This TCR beta chain was identified in a study of cytomegalovirus exposure and HLA in healthy donors. Trimming took off 8 bases at V and 0 bases at J, with 11 bases between the two ends. Germline CDR1 and CDR2: MNHNS and SASEGT. The CDR3 consists of 15 residues. In regard to this clone: The antigen is unknown.

Researchers ran the PCR with 60 Vbeta and 13 Jbeta primers. TCRdb keeps only in-frame clones here, not all; method: immunoSEQ multiplex PCR. Counted here are about 190,000 clones, approximately 84% occurring once; the ten biggest clones make up approximately 3.8%. Broader study findings: Some segments of the V type, notably TRBV6-2 and TRBV6-3, were excluded as indistinguishable. Among the CMV-associated chains, a few were confirmed in vitro as specific for CMV antigens.

This clonotype was sampled from a man between 50 and 59 years old in good health and CMV-seronegative. The rearrangement joins TRBV6-1 to TRBJ1-6; possible D gene TRBD1, 6 bases. The sample taken for sequencing was PBMCs. CDR3 protein: CASVTGSSYNSPLHF. In nucleotides, the CDR3 is TGTGCCAGCGTCACAGGGAGCTCCTATAATTCACCCCTCCACTTT.